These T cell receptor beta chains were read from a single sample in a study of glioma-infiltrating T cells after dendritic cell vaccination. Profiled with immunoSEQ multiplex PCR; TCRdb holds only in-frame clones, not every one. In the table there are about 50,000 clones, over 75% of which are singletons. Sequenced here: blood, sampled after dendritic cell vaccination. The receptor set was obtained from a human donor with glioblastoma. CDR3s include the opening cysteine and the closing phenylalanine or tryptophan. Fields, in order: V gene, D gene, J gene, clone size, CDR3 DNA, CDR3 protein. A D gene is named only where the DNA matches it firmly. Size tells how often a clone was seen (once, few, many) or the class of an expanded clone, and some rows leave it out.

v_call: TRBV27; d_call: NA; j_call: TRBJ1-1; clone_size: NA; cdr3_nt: TGTGCCAGCAGCCTTGACAGAGCGACCATGAACACTGAAGCTTTCTTT; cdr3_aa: CASSLDRATMNTEAFF
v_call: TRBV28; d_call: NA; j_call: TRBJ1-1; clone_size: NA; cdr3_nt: TGTGCCAGCAGTTTACCTCGAGAAGCCCCTAACACTGAAGCTTTCTTT; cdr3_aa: CASSLPREAPNTEAFF
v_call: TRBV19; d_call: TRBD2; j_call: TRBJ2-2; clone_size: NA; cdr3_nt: TGTGCCAGTAGTCCCCGGGGACTAGCGGGAGGGAACACGGGGGAGCTGTTTTTT; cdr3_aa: CASSPRGLAGGNTGELFF
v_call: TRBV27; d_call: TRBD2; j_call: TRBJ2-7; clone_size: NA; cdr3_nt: TGTGCCAGCAGTTTATCTCGGGGGGATAACGAGCAGTACTTC; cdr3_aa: CASSLSRGDNEQYF
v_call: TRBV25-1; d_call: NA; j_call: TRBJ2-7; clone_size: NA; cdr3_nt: TGTGCCAGCAGTGATCCTCAGGGGAGCTACGAGCAGTACTTC; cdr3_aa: CASSDPQGSYEQYF
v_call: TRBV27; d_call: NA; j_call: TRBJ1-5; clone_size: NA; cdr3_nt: TGTGCCAGCAGTTTATCAGCAGGGGTTCAGCCCCAGCATTTT; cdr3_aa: CASSLSAGVQPQHF
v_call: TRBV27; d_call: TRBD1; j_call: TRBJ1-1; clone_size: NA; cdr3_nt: TGTGCCAGCAGGGACGAGACAGGGTGGGACACTGAAGCTTTCTTT; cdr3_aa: CASRDETGWDTEAFF
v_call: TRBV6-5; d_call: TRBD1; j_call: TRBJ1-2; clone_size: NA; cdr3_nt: TGTGCCAGCAGTTACGGGACAGGGAACTATGGCTACACCTTC; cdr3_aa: CASSYGTGNYGYTF
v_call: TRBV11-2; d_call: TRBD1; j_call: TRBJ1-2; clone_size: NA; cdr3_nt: TGTGCCAGCAGCTTACCCGGGACAGGGGGCGTCAACTATGGCTACACCTTC; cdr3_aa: CASSLPGTGGVNYGYTF
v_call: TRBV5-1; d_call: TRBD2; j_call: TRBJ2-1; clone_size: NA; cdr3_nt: TGCGCCAGCGCGATAGCGGGCCTCTCCTACAATGAGCAGTTCTTC; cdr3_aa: CASAIAGLSYNEQFF
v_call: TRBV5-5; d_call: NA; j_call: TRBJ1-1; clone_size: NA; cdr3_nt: TGTGCCAGTATATTCCGCAGGGGTGGCACTGAAGCTTTCTTT; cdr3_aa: CASIFRRGGTEAFF
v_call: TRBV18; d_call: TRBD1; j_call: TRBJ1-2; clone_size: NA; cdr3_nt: TGTGCCAGCTCACCACCACAGGGGCCCAACTATGGCTACACCTTC; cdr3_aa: CASSPPQGPNYGYTF
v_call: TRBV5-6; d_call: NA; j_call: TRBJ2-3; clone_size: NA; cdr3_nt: TGTGCCAGCAGCTTGCTTGGGGAGCGGGCTAGCACAGATACGCAGTATTTT; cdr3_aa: CASSLLGERASTDTQYF
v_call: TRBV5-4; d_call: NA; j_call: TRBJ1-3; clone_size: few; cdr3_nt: TGTGCCAGCAGCTTGGACGGGGGGGGTATAGGAAACACCATATATTTT; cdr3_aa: CASSLDGGGIGNTIYF
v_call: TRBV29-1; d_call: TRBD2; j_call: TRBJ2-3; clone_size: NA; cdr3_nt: TGCAGCGTTGATAATTCGGCGGGAGGCACAGATACGCAGTATTTT; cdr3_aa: CSVDNSAGGTDTQYF
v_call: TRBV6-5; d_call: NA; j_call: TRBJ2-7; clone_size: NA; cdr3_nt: TGTGCCAGCAGTTACGGGAGCCTTCCCTACGAGCAGTACTTC; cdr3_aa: CASSYGSLPYEQYF
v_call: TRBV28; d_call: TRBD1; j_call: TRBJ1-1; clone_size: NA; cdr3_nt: TGTGCCAGCCACGAGAGGGGGCGGACTGAAGCTTTCTTT; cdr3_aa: CASHERGRTEAFF
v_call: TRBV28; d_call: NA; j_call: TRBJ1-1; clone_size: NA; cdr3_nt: TGTGCCAGCACCGAAGCGGGTGCAGCCTTCTTT; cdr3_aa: CASTEAGAAFF
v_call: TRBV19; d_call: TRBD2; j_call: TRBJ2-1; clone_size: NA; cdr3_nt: TGTGCCAGTAGTAGAACCCCCGGGACTAGCGCCTACAATGAGCAGTTCTTC; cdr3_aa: CASSRTPGTSAYNEQFF
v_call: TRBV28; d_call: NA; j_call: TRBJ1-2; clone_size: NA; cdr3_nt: TGTGCCAGCGCCGAGGTCCGGGTTCGTGGCTACACCTTC; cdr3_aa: CASAEVRVRGYTF
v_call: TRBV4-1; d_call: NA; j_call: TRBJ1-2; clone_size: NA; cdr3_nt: TGCGCCAGCAGCCGAAGGGGTGGATATGGCTACACCTTC; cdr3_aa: CASSRRGGYGYTF
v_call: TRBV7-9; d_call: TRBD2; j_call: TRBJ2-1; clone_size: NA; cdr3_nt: TGTGCCAGCAGCCTAGCAGGACTAGCGGGGAATGAGCAGTTCTTC; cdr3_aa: CASSLAGLAGNEQFF
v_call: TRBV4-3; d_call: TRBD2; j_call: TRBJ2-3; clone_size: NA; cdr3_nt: TGCGCCAGCAGCCCAACGAACCGAAGAAGCCTCAGCGGGAGGAACACAGATACGCAGTATTTT; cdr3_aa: CASSPTNRRSLSGRNTDTQYF
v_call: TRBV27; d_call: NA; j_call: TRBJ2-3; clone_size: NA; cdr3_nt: TGTGCCAGCAGTGCCTCAGGGTTGGGGAACACAGATACGCAGTATTTT; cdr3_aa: CASSASGLGNTDTQYF
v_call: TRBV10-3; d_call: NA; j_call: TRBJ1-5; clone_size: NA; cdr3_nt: TGTGCCATCAGTGCGACGGGTGGCAGCAATCAGCCCCAGCATTTT; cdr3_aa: CAISATGGSNQPQHF
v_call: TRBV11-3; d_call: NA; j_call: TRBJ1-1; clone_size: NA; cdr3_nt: TGTGCCAGCAGCTTAGGAGGGAAGAACACTGAAGCTTTCTTT; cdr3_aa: CASSLGGKNTEAFF
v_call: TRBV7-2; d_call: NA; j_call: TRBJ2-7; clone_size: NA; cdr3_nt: TGTGCCAGCAGCTTACTCCACGGGCAAGGGAGAACGTTCTCCTACGAGCAGTACTTC; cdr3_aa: CASSLLHGQGRTFSYEQYF
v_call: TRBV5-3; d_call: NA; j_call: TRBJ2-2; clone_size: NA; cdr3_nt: TGTGCCAGATTCGCAGGGTTCGAGAACACCGGGGAGCTGTTTTTT; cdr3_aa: CARFAGFENTGELFF
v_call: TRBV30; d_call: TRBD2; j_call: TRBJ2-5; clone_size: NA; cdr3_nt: TGTGCCTGGAACGGGGGGGTTCGGGAGACCCAGTACTTC; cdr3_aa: CAWNGGVRETQYF